Below are 17 T cell receptor beta chains sequenced from a single sample in a study of T cell repertoires in cytomegalovirus infection. These receptors' targets are unknown. One entry per CDR3 protein results from TCRdb running MiXCR on the reads. The sample has about 920,000 distinct CDR3 sequences, approximately 31% seen once. The specimen was cultured CD8+ T cells from PBMCs, collected from culture after CMV antigen stimulation. The origin of the receptors is a human donor in good health (CMV status not recorded). Some clones in this sample may be carry-over from other donors' samples.

The chain carries TRBV20-1 and TRBJ2-6, with D perhaps TRBD2 (7 bases). The length of the CDR3 is 17 residues. Per germline, CDR1 DFQATT and CDR2 SNEGSKA (reference sequence). The V and J ends lost 1 base and 0 bases respectively, with 13 bases between them. The CDR3 DNA follows: TGCAGTGCTAGAGCGGGGGGCTTAAGCTCTGGGGCCAACGTCCTGACTTTC. Residues: CSARAGGLSSGANVLTF.

The CDR3 coding sequence is TGCAGTGCTAGAGGGGGGCGGGGGGGCCATGATACGCAGTATTTT. Amino acids: CSARGGRGGHDTQYF. The chain combines TRBV20-1 with TRBJ2-3; 9 bases are shared with TRBD2. Unmatched junction bases numbered 8, after V lost 1 base and J lost 6 bases. The CDR3 is made up of 15 amino acids. Germline V gene lookup returns CDR1 DFQATT and CDR2 SNEGSKA (reference sequence).

The V call is TRBV5-1, the J call TRBJ1-1; possibly TRBD1 for D (6 bases). Looked up from germline, CDR1 is SGHRS and CDR2 is YFSETQ. The CDR3 has 17 amino acids. Trimming shortened V by 1 base and J by 5 bases, and 21 bases separated the two germline ends. CDR3 bases: TGCGCCAGCAGCTTGAAGGAGGGACGGGGAGGGGGAACTGAAGCTTTCTTT. Translated, it gives CASSLKEGRGGGTEAFF. The full variable domain, rest sourced from reference TRBV5-1 and TRBJ1-1, is KAGVTQTPRYLIKTRGQQVTLSCSPISGHRSVSWYQQTPGQGLQFLFEYFSETQRNKGNFPGRFSGRQFSNSRSEMNVSTLELGDSALYLCASSLKEGRGGGTEAFFGQGTRLTVV.

This clonotype turned up a few times. CDR3 sequence: CASSLTGAITEAFF. The DNA of the CDR3 is TGTGCCAGCAGCTTGACAGGGGCCATCACTGAAGCTTTCTTT. The V and J genes are TRBV7-3 and TRBJ1-1; 8 positions agree with TRBD1. This CDR3 is 14 amino acids long. Germline lookup yields CDR1 SGHTA and CDR2 FQGTGA. Germline trimming cut 3 bases from V and 4 bases from J; bases unmatched to any gene: 4.

The chain employs TRBV6-6 and TRBJ1-2, with 7 nucleotides matching TRBD1. Germline trimming cut 5 bases from V and 6 bases from J; bases unmatched to any gene: 3. The CDR3 length is 12 residues. Germline CDR1 MNHNY, CDR2 SVGAGI (reference sequence). The CDR3, as DNA: TGTGCCAGCAGTGACAGGGCCGATGGCTACACCTTC. This gives the protein CASSDRADGYTF.

The gene calls are TRBV5-6 and TRBJ1-1; 9 bases fit TRBD1. The germline V gene encodes CDR1 SGHDT and CDR2 YYEEEE. CDR3 length: 16 amino acids. V shed 6 bases, J shed 2 bases, and the junction held 11 bases outside the gene matches. CDR3 sequence reads: CASILKGQGANTEAFF. CDR3 DNA sequence: TGTGCCAGCATCCTCAAGGGACAGGGCGCCAACACTGAAGCTTTCTTT.

The chain carries TRBV12-5 and TRBJ1-1; the D gene is possibly TRBD1 (5 bases). This CDR3 is built from 14 residues. CDR1 and CDR2 from the germline V gene are LGHNT and FRNRAP. The CDR3 DNA follows: TGTGCCATCTCCGCAGGGATGGTAGGTACTGAAGCTTTCTTT. Translating gives CAISAGMVGTEAFF.

The chain recombines TRBV4-1 with TRBJ1-1, with a weak D call TRBD1 (5 bases). Germline V gene lookup returns CDR1 MGHRA and CDR2 YSYEKL. Trimming pared 3 bases from V and 6 bases from J, leaving 11 bases between. CDR3 length: 13 residues. The CDR3 DNA reads as TGCGCCAGCAGCCAGGGACTTAGCGCTGAAGCTTTCTTT. It is translated as CASSQGLSAEAFF.

This clonotype was seen only a few times. V gene TRBV7-9 combines with J gene TRBJ1-1; D is unclear. Germline V CDR1 and CDR2: SEHNR, FQNEAQ (reference sequence). V dropped 6 bases and J dropped 1 base, with 9 bases sitting between them. This CDR3 spans 13 amino acids. The DNA of the CDR3 is TGTGCCAGCAGTCCTGTAGAGAACACTGAAGCTTTCTTT. Its protein product is CASSPVENTEAFF.

This clonotype has just a few counts. Here the CDR3 reads CASRLRRGTKETQYF. The CDR3 bases are TGCGCCAGCAGACTTCGACGGGGGACAAAAGAGACCCAGTACTTC. The J gene is TRBJ2-5, the V gene TRBV5-1; the D call may be TRBD1 or TRBD2 (6 bases each). The V end was cut by 5 bases, the J end by 3 bases, with 17 bases between. The CDR3 totals 15 residues. Germline assignment: CDR1 SGHRS and CDR2 YFSETQ.

This clonotype was recorded a few times. This rearrangement joins TRBV20-1 to TRBJ2-7, with 7 bases identical to TRBD1. The V and J ends lost 4 bases and 1 base, in that order; junction bases with no gene match: 4. Germline assignment: CDR1 DFQATT and CDR2 SNEGSKA (reference sequence). This CDR3 is built from 13 residues. The CDR3 protein is CSATGTASYEQYV. CDR3 DNA: TGCAGTGCTACCGGGACAGCTTCCTACGAGCAGTACGTC.

This clonotype was observed once. This may arise from a read error, as a much more abundant clone is one base away. V gene TRBV12-3 or TRBV12-4 combines with J gene TRBJ2-5, with D maybe TRBD1 (6 bases). This CDR3 comprises 14 residues. The CDR3 DNA sequence: TGTGCCAGCAGTACCGGACAGTTACAAGAGACCCAGTCCTTC. This codes for CASSTGQLQETQSF.

The chain links TRBV29-1 to TRBJ2-1, with 13 bases identical to TRBD2. Germline CDR1 is SQVTM and CDR2 is ANQGSEA. The V segment lost 5 bases and the J segment 4 bases; nucleotides outside the gene matches: 8. CDR3 length equals 16 residues. The CDR3 region is CSVPGTSGEDYNEQFF. The CDR3 DNA is TGCAGCGTTCCCGGGACTAGCGGGGAAGATTACAATGAGCAGTTCTTC.

This clonotype showed up just once. The rearrangement uses TRBV27 and TRBJ1-4; unclear D gene. The CDR3 is 14 residues long. V was shortened by 6 bases and J by 4 bases, with 12 bases between the two germline ends. Germline V CDR1 and CDR2: MNHEY, SMNVEV (reference sequence). CDR3 amino acids: CASSSDGDNEKLFF. The CDR3 nucleotides read TGTGCCAGCAGCTCGGACGGAGATAATGAAAAACTGTTTTTT.

The chain has TRBV27 and TRBJ2-3; D uncertain. The CDR3 contains 15 residues. Trimming removed 5 bases from V and 2 bases from J, with 14 bases in between. The germline V gene encodes CDR1 MNHEY and CDR2 SMNVEV (reference sequence). The CDR3 DNA follows: TGTGCCAGCAGTGCATCACCCTCGTTCACAGATACGCAGTATTTT. Translating gives CASSASPSFTDTQYF.

Points on this clonotype: A junction end diverges from the germline sequence, so it may reflect a read error. V and J are TRBV4-1 and TRBJ2-3; TRBD2 agrees at 11 bases. CDR1 and CDR2 from the germline V gene are MGHRA and YSYEKL. The CDR3 extends over 15 amino acids. The CDR3 DNA reads TGTGCCAGCAGCCAGACTAGCGGGGACAGAGATACGCAGTATTTT. This encodes CASSQTSGDRDTQYF.

J is TRBJ2-2 and V is TRBV5-1; 7 positions match TRBD1. The V gene's germline CDR1 is SGHRS and CDR2 YFSETQ. J was trimmed by 3 bases and V by 4 bases; bases with no gene match: 12. CDR3 length: 17 residues. CDR3 DNA: TGCGCCAGCAGCCCCAGTCTAGGGGGCCCCGACACCGGGGAGCTGTTTTTT. This translates into CASSPSLGGPDTGELFF.